The rows below give T cell receptor beta chains drawn from one sample of a study of a mutant IDH1 vaccine in newly diagnosed glioma. These receptors' targets are unknown. The assay was immunoSEQ multiplex PCR, and TCRdb's table has in-frame clones only and misses some. The profile shows around 60,000 clones, approximately 91% of them singletons. Sequences were derived from PBMCs, sampled from a glioma patient whose treatment included an IDH1 peptide vaccine. These receptors came from a man between 35 and 55 years old with glioma. CDR3s leave out the opening cysteine and the closing phenylalanine or tryptophan. Each record gives: J gene, V gene, CDR3 protein.

j_call: TRBJ1-1; v_call: TRBV7-3; cdr3_aa: ASSTERGTEAF
j_call: TRBJ2-7; v_call: TRBV7-9; cdr3_aa: ASSSERGLAEQY
j_call: TRBJ2-4; v_call: TRBV28; cdr3_aa: ASSWWDGAKNIQY
j_call: TRBJ1-1; v_call: TRBV7-6; cdr3_aa: ASSTREGTEAF
j_call: TRBJ1-1; v_call: TRBV28; cdr3_aa: AADMRGEAF
j_call: TRBJ2-1; v_call: TRBV9; cdr3_aa: ASSPNYNEQF
j_call: TRBJ1-5; v_call: TRBV7-9; cdr3_aa: ASSLGQGGSNQPQH
j_call: TRBJ2-1; v_call: TRBV25-1; cdr3_aa: ASSDGKQNLHNEQF
j_call: TRBJ1-1; v_call: TRBV7-2; cdr3_aa: ASGVNTEAF
j_call: TRBJ2-3; v_call: TRBV5-1; cdr3_aa: ASSVGAAVTDTQY
j_call: TRBJ2-3; v_call: TRBV4-2; cdr3_aa: ASSQSLDGGSTDTQY
j_call: TRBJ1-1; v_call: TRBV9; cdr3_aa: ASSQGGGVTEAF
j_call: TRBJ1-1; v_call: TRBV6-5; cdr3_aa: ASSTGNTEAF
j_call: TRBJ1-2; v_call: TRBV2; cdr3_aa: ASSVGSGGYGYT
j_call: TRBJ1-2; v_call: TRBV5-1; cdr3_aa: ASSLDSEGYGYT
j_call: TRBJ1-4; v_call: TRBV28; cdr3_aa: ASSLGERALF
j_call: TRBJ1-1; v_call: TRBV4-3; cdr3_aa: ASSQDAGRLNTEAF
j_call: TRBJ2-3; v_call: TRBV7-2; cdr3_aa: ASSLSSGRSDTQY
j_call: TRBJ2-2; v_call: TRBV5-1; cdr3_aa: ASSLLGGVTGELF
j_call: TRBJ2-1; v_call: TRBV6-5; cdr3_aa: ASTLGVYNEQF
j_call: TRBJ2-3; v_call: TRBV9; cdr3_aa: ASSPPRGGRSTDTQY
j_call: TRBJ2-2; v_call: TRBV5-1; cdr3_aa: ASSGETGELF
j_call: TRBJ1-2; v_call: TRBV2; cdr3_aa: ASSLNALSGYT
j_call: TRBJ2-5; v_call: TRBV11-2; cdr3_aa: ASSGSLAGKETQY
j_call: TRBJ2-7; v_call: TRBV6-1; cdr3_aa: ASRDTRDSYEQY
j_call: TRBJ2-5; v_call: TRBV2; cdr3_aa: ASTGVVAGGPETQY
j_call: TRBJ2-3; v_call: TRBV7-9; cdr3_aa: ASSPTVITDTQY
j_call: TRBJ1-1; v_call: TRBV28; cdr3_aa: ASSSQTGQAF
j_call: TRBJ1-4; v_call: TRBV5-1; cdr3_aa: ASSLEWQGGFNEKLF
j_call: TRBJ1-1; v_call: TRBV29-1; cdr3_aa: SVTRRQGWLPEAF
j_call: TRBJ1-2; v_call: TRBV9; cdr3_aa: ASSATGGADGYT
j_call: TRBJ2-2; v_call: TRBV11-3; cdr3_aa: ASSLGPGLNTGELF
j_call: TRBJ2-3; v_call: TRBV18; cdr3_aa: ASSLYPPGYTDTQY
j_call: TRBJ2-1; v_call: TRBV4-3; cdr3_aa: ASSQPMREFGQF
j_call: TRBJ2-1; v_call: TRBV10-3; cdr3_aa: AIRGLAASSSYNEQF
j_call: TRBJ2-5; v_call: TRBV7-2; cdr3_aa: ASSLRDLAETQY
j_call: TRBJ1-6; v_call: TRBV7-9; cdr3_aa: ASRLGSLNSPLH
j_call: TRBJ1-4; v_call: TRBV5-1; cdr3_aa: ASSGTGIVSEKLF
j_call: TRBJ1-6; v_call: TRBV5-6; cdr3_aa: ASSLVQALGSSYNSPLH
j_call: TRBJ2-6; v_call: TRBV28; cdr3_aa: ASSLTSGRTGANVLT
j_call: TRBJ2-5; v_call: TRBV5-5; cdr3_aa: ASSAPQDGSQY
j_call: TRBJ2-1; v_call: TRBV4-3; cdr3_aa: ASSQDASGTVEQF
j_call: TRBJ2-1; v_call: TRBV7-9; cdr3_aa: ASSPWTSGRTYNEQF
j_call: TRBJ2-7; v_call: TRBV5-8; cdr3_aa: ASSRSWGRYSYEQY
j_call: TRBJ1-1; v_call: TRBV2; cdr3_aa: ASSEEGGHRFLRTEAF
j_call: TRBJ2-2; v_call: TRBV28; cdr3_aa: ASSLTGAANTGELF
j_call: TRBJ2-3; v_call: TRBV5-6; cdr3_aa: ASSFLQGAVTDTQY
j_call: TRBJ2-2; v_call: TRBV7-2; cdr3_aa: ASSPDRFSTGELF